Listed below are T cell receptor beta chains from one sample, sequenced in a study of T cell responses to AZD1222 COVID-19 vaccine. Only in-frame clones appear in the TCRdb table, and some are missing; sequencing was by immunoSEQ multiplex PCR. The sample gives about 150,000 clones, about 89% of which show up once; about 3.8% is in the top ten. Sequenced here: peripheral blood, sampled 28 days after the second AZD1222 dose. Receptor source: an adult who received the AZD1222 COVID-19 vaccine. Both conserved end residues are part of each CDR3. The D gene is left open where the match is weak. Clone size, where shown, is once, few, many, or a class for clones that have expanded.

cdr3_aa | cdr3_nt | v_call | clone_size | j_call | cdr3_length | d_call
CASSQASGSGANVLTF | TGTGCCAGCAGCCAAGCTAGCGGGAGTGGGGCCAACGTCCTGACTTTC | TRBV4-2 | once | TRBJ2-6 | 16 | TRBD2
CAISESRDGYTF | TGTGCCATCAGTGAGTCAAGGGATGGCTACACCTTC | TRBV10-3 | NA | TRBJ1-2 | 12 | NA
CASSQDRASGRSAEQYF | TGTGCCAGCAGCCAAGATCGGGCTAGCGGGAGGTCGGCCGAGCAGTACTTC | TRBV4-2 | few | TRBJ2-7 | 17 | TRBD2
CASSLWGPNQPQHF | TGTGCCAGTAGTCTCTGGGGACCTAATCAGCCCCAGCATTTT | TRBV19 | NA | TRBJ1-5 | 14 | NA
CASSKPGQAFEQYF | TGTGCCAGCAGTAAGCCGGGACAGGCTTTCGAGCAGTACTTC | TRBV6-6 | NA | TRBJ2-7 | 14 | TRBD1
CASSPDRGIYNEQFF | TGTGCCAGCAGCCCCGACAGGGGAATCTACAATGAGCAGTTCTTC | TRBV9 | NA | TRBJ2-1 | 15 | TRBD1
CASSLGYDNEQFF | TGTGCCAGCAGCTTAGGGTACGACAATGAGCAGTTCTTC | TRBV7-2 | NA | TRBJ2-1 | 13 | NA
CASSPQVIRERAEQYF | TGTGCCAGCTCACCACAGGTGATCCGGGAAAGGGCCGAGCAGTACTTC | TRBV18 | once | TRBJ2-7 | 16 | NA
CASTRNPATDTQYF | TGCGCCAGCACCCGAAACCCAGCCACAGATACGCAGTATTTT | TRBV5-1 | NA | TRBJ2-3 | 14 | NA
CASSLLGRNTEAFF | TGTGCCAGCAGCTTATTGGGCAGAAACACTGAAGCTTTCTTT | TRBV11-1 | NA | TRBJ1-1 | 14 | NA
CASSFGLYEQYF | TGTGCCAGCAGTTTCGGGTTGTACGAGCAGTACTTC | TRBV12-3/TRBV12-4 | NA | TRBJ2-7 | 12 | NA
CSVEMGAGGGSSIAKNIQYF | TGCAGCGTTGAAATGGGGGCCGGTGGCGGGAGTAGCATAGCCAAAAACATTCAGTACTTC | TRBV29-1 | NA | TRBJ2-4 | 20 | NA
CASSLPSGTIHTGELFF | TGTGCCAGCAGCTTACCTTCTGGGACTATACATACCGGGGAGCTGTTTTTT | TRBV7-9 | once | TRBJ2-2 | 17 | TRBD2
CASRSGGEKLFF | TGTGCCAGCAGGTCGGGTGGTGAAAAACTGTTTTTT | TRBV7-9 | once | TRBJ1-4 | 12 | NA
CASSPQGQGSNEQFF | TGTGCCAGCAGCCCCCAGGGACAGGGATCAAACGAGCAGTTCTTC | TRBV5-6 | NA | TRBJ2-1 | 15 | TRBD1
CASSPTNYEQYF | TGTGCCAGCTCACCCACCAACTACGAGCAGTACTTC | TRBV18 | NA | TRBJ2-7 | 12 | NA
CASRMTGGDQPQHF | TGTGCCAGCAGAATGACAGGGGGCGATCAGCCCCAGCATTTT | TRBV7-2 | NA | TRBJ1-5 | 14 | TRBD1
CASSIRQVEKLFF | TGTGCCAGTAGTATCCGACAGGTTGAAAAACTGTTTTTT | TRBV19 | NA | TRBJ1-4 | 13 | NA
CASSVRDSSYTGELFF | TGTGCCAGCAGCGTGAGGGACAGTAGCTACACCGGGGAGCTGTTTTTT | TRBV9 | NA | TRBJ2-2 | 16 | TRBD1
CASSMGTSGGHNEQFF | TGTGCCAGTAGTATGGGGACTAGCGGGGGGCACAATGAGCAGTTCTTC | TRBV19 | NA | TRBJ2-1 | 16 | TRBD2
CASSSHRGGELFF | TGTGCCAGCAGCTCACACAGGGGTGGGGAGCTGTTTTTT | TRBV11-3 | once | TRBJ2-2 | 13 | TRBD1
CASSQSDRGTSYEQYF | TGTGCCAGCAGCCAATCGGACAGGGGAACGTCCTACGAGCAGTACTTC | TRBV3-1/TRBV3-2 | NA | TRBJ2-7 | 16 | TRBD1
CASSVEQGHGYTF | TGTGCCAGCAGTGTTGAACAGGGGCATGGCTACACCTTC | TRBV6-4 | NA | TRBJ1-2 | 13 | TRBD1
CASSPRGSWGNEQFF | TGTGCCAGCAGCCCAAGGGGGAGTTGGGGTAATGAGCAGTTCTTC | TRBV14 | NA | TRBJ2-1 | 15 | NA
CASSPKKLGQGAAYGYTF | TGTGCCAGCAGCCCCAAGAAACTCGGACAGGGGGCTGCCTATGGCTACACCTTC | TRBV7-9 | NA | TRBJ1-2 | 18 | TRBD1
CASSQYRGSEYNEQFF | TGTGCCAGCAGCCAATATCGGGGTTCTGAGTACAATGAGCAGTTCTTC | TRBV16 | NA | TRBJ2-1 | 16 | NA
CAWSGTQLAKNIQYF | TGTGCCTGGAGTGGGACACAGCTAGCCAAAAACATTCAGTACTTC | TRBV30 | NA | TRBJ2-4 | 15 | NA
CASSDVMNTEAFF | TGTGCCAGCAGTGACGTAATGAACACTGAAGCTTTCTTT | TRBV6-6 | NA | TRBJ1-1 | 13 | NA